This T cell receptor beta chain was retrieved from a study of blood T cell repertoires in COVID-19. For the study at large: T cells, B-cell-depleted T cells, or PBMCs supplied cDNA or gDNA.

The CDR3 is 14 residues long. The germline V gene encodes CDR1 PRHDT and CDR2 FYEKMQ (reference sequence). V lost 5 bases, J lost 8 bases, and 6 bases stayed unmatched. The method was immunoSEQ multiplex PCR; TCRdb's version includes in-frame clones alone and lacks a portion of them. In the table there are around 300,000 clones, approximately 86% of which are singletons. Specimen: PBMCs or T cells enriched from blood (not recorded which). The source of this sequence is a woman between 25 and 40 years old who had recovered from COVID-19. The rearrangement links TRBV13 to TRBJ2-1; 10 positions agree with TRBD1. For the CDR3, the DNA is TGTGCCAGCAGCCACCGGGACAGGGGCTATGAGCAGTTCTTC. It yields the protein CASSHRDRGYEQFF.